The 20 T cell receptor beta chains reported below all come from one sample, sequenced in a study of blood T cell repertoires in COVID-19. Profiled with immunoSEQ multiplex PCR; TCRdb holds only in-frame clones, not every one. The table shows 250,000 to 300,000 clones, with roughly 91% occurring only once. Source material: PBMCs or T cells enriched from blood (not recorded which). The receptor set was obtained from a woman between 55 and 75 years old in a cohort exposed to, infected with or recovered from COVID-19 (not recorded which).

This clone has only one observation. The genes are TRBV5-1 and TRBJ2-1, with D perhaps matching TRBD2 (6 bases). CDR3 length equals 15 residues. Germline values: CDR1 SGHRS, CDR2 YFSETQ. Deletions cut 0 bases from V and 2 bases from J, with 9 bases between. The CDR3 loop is CASSLVVAAYNEQFF. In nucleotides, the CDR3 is TGCGCCAGCAGCTTGGTGGTAGCGGCCTACAATGAGCAGTTCTTC.

The CDR3: CASSLRGSRGEAFF. For the CDR3, the DNA is TGTGCCAGCAGTTTGAGGGGGTCCAGGGGTGAAGCTTTCTTT. This chain joins TRBV28 and TRBJ1-1; tentative D call: TRBD1 (6 bases). V lost 3 bases and J 7 bases, leaving 15 bases between the germline ends. The CDR3 runs to 14 residues. Looked up from germline, CDR1 is MDHEN and CDR2 is SYDVKM.

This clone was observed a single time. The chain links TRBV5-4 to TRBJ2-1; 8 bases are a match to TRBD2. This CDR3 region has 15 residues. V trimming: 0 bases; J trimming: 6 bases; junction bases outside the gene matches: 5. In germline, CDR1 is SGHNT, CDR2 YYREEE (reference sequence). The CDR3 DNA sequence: TGTGCCAGCAGCTTGGTGAGCGGGAGAGTCAATGAGCAGTTCTTC. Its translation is CASSLVSGRVNEQFF.

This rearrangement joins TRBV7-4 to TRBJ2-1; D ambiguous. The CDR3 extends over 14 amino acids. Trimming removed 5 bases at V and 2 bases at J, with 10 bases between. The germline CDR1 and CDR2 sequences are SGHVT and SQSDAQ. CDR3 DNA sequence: TGTGCCAGCAGCGAGTACTCGACCTACAATGAGCAGTTCTTC. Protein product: CASSEYSTYNEQFF.

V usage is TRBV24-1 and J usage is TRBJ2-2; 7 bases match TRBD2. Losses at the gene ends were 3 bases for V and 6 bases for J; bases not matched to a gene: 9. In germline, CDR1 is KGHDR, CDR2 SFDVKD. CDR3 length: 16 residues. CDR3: CATSDPTSELAGELFF. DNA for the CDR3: TGTGCCACCAGTGATCCCACTAGCGAATTGGCCGGGGAGCTGTTTTTT.

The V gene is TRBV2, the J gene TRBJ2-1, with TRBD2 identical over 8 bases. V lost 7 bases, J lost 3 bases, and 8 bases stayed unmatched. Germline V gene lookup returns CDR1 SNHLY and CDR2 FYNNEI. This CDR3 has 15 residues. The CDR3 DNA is TGTGCCAGCACCCGGGGGGGACCCTTCTACAATGAGCAGTTCTTC. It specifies CASTRGGPFYNEQFF.

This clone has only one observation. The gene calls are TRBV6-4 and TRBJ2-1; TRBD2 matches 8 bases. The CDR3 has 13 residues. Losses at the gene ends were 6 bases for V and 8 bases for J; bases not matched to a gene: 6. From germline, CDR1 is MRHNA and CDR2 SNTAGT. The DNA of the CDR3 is TGTGCCAGCAGGCAAGCGGGGGCGGATGAGCAGTTCTTC. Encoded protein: CASRQAGADEQFF.

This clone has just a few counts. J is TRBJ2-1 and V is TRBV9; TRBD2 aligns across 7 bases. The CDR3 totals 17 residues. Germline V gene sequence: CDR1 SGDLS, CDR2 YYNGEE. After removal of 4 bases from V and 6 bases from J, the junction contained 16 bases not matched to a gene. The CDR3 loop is CASSTRTGTTYGNEQFF. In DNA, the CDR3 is TGTGCCAGCAGCACCCGAACCGGGACTACATATGGCAATGAGCAGTTCTTC.

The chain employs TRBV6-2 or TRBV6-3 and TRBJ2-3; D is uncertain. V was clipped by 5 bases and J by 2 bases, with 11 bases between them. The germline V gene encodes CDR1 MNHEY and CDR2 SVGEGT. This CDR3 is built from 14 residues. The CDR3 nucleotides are TGTGCCAGCAGTGCCCTAGTTGCCACAGATACGCAGTATTTT. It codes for CASSALVATDTQYF.

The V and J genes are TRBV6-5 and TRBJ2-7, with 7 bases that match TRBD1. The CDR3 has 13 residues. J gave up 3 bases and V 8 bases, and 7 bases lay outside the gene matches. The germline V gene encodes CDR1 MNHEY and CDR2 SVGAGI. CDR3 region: CASRRQGYYEQYF. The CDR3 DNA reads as TGTGCCAGCCGTAGACAGGGTTACTACGAGCAGTACTTC.

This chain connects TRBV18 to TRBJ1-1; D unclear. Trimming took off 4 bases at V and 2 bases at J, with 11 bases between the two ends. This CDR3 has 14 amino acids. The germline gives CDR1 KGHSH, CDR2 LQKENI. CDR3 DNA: TGTGCCAGCTCACTAACAGAAAGAAACACTGAAGCTTTCTTT. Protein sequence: CASSLTERNTEAFF.

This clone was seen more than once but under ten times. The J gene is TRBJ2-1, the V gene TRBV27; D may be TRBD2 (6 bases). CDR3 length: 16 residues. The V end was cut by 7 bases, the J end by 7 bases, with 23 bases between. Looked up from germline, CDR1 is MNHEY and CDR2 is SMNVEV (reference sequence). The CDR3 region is CASKPMGGAEGNEQFF. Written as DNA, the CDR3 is TGTGCCAGCAAACCTATGGGGGGAGCAGAGGGGAATGAGCAGTTCTTC.

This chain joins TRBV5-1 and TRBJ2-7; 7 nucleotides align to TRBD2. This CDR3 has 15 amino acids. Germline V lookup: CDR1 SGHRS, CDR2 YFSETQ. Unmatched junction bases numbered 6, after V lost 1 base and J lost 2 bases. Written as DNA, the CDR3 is TGCGCCAGCAGCTTGATCGTAGCGGGCACCTACGAGCAGTACTTC. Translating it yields CASSLIVAGTYEQYF.

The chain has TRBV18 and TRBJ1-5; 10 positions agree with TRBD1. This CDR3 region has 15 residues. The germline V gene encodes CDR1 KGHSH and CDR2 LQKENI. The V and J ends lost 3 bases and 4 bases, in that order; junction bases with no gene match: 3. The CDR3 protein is CASSPGTGVNQPQHF. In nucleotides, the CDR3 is TGTGCCAGCTCACCTGGGACAGGGGTTAATCAGCCCCAGCATTTT.

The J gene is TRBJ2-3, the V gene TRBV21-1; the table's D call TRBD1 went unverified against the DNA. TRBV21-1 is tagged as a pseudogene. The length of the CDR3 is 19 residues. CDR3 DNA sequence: TGTGCCAGCAGCAACTGGACAGGGGGAACTAGCGCAAGCACAGATACGCAGTATTTT. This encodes CASSNWTGGTSASTDTQYF.

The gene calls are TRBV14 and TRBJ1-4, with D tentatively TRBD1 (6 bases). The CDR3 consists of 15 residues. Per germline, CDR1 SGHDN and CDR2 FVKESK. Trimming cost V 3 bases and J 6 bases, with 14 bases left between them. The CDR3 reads CASSQRGQGYEKLFF. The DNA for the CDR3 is TGTGCCAGCAGCCAGCGGGGGCAGGGGTATGAAAAACTGTTTTTT. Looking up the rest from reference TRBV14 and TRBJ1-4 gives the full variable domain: EAGVTQFPSHSVIEKGQTVTLRCDPISGHDNLYWYRRVMGKEIKFLLHFVKESKQDESGMPNNRFLAERTGGTYSTLKVQPAELEDSGVYFCASSQRGQGYEKLFFGSGTQLSVL.

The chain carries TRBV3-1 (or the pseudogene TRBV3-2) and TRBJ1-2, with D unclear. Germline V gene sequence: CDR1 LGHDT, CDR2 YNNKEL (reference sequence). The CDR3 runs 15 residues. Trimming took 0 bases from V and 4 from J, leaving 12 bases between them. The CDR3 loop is CASSQESSRGYGYTF. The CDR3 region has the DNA TGTGCCAGCAGCCAAGAAAGTTCACGAGGCTATGGCTACACCTTC.

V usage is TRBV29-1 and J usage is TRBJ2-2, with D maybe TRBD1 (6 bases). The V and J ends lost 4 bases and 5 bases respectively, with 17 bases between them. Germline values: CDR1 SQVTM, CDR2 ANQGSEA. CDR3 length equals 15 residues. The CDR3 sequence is CSVGIGTRRTGELFF. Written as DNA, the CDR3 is TGCAGCGTTGGGATTGGGACAAGACGAACCGGGGAGCTGTTTTTT.

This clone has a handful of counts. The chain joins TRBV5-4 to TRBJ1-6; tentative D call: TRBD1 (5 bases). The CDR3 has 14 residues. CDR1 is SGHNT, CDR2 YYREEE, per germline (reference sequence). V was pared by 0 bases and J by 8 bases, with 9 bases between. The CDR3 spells CASSLGQGDSPLHF. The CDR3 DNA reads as TGTGCCAGCAGCTTGGGCCAGGGTGATTCACCCCTCCACTTT.

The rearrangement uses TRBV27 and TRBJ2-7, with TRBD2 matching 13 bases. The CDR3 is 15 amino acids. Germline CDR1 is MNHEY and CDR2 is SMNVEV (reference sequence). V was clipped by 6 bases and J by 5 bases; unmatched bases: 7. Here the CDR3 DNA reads TGTGCCAGCAGCGGACTAGCGGGAGAAGAGGACGAGCAGTACTTC. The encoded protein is CASSGLAGEEDEQYF.